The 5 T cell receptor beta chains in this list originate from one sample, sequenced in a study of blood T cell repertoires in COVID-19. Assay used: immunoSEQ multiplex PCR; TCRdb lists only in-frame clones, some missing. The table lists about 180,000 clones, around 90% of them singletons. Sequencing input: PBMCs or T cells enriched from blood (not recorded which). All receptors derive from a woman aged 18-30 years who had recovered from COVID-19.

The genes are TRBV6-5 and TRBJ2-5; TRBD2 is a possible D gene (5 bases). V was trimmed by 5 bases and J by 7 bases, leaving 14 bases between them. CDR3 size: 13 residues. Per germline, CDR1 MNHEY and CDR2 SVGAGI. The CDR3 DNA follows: TGTGCCAGCAGTACACGGGGAGATGCGACCCAGTACTTC. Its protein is CASSTRGDATQYF.

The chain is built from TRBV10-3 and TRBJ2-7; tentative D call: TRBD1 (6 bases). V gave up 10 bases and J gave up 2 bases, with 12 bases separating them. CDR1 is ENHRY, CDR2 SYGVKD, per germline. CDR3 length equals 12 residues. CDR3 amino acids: CARQVGTYEQYF. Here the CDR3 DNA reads TGTGCCAGACAGGTCGGGACCTACGAGCAGTACTTC.

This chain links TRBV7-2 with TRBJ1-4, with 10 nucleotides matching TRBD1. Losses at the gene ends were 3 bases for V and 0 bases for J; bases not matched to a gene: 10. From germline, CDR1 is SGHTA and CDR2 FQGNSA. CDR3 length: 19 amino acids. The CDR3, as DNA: TGTGCCAGCAGCTTGGAAGGGACAGGGGCGGTTGCAACTAATGAAAAACTGTTTTTT. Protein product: CASSLEGTGAVATNEKLFF.

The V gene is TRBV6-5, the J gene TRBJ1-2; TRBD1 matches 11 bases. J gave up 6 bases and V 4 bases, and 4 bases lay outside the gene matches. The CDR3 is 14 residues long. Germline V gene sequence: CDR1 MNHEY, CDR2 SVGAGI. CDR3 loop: CASSSLGQGDGYTF. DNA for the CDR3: TGTGCCAGCAGTTCTCTGGGACAGGGGGATGGCTACACCTTC.

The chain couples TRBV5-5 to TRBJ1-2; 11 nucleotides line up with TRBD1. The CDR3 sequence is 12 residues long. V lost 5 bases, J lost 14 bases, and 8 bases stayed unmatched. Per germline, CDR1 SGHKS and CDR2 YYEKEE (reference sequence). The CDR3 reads CASSLGQGVWTF. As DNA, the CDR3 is TGTGCCAGCAGTCTGGGACAGGGGGTGTGGACCTTC.